Listed below are T cell receptor beta chains from one sample, sequenced in a study of siplizumab effects on memory and regulatory T cells. Profiled with immunoSEQ multiplex PCR; TCRdb holds only in-frame clones, not every one. This sample yields about 56,000 clones, of which around 97% are seen a single time; approximately 1% belongs to the top ten. The sample taken for sequencing was naive CD8+ T cells sorted from blood. The source of these receptors is a human donor in good health. The CDR3 runs from the conserved cysteine through the conserved F or W. Fields, in order: CDR3 protein, CDR3 DNA, J gene, D gene, clone size, V gene. The D gene is left open where the match is weak. Part of the rows lack a size; the others show once, few, many or a class for expanded clones.

CASSLGGTSWFF	TGTGCCAGCAGTTTAGGGGGGACTAGCTGGTTCTTC	TRBJ2-1	TRBD2	.	TRBV27
CASSYSNEQFF	TGTGCCAGCAGTTACTCCAATGAGCAGTTCTTC	TRBJ2-1	.	.	TRBV6-5
CASSLEGTTNEKLFF	TGTGCCAGCAGTTTAGAGGGGACAACTAATGAAAAACTGTTTTTT	TRBJ1-4	.	.	TRBV28
CASSSPGTETQYF	TGTGCCAGTAGCAGCCCGGGGACGGAGACCCAGTACTTC	TRBJ2-5	.	.	TRBV19
CASSYSRLAGDYEQYF	TGTGCCAGCAGTTACTCGAGACTAGCGGGAGACTACGAGCAGTACTTC	TRBJ2-7	TRBD2	.	TRBV6-5
CASSEVPGSSYEQYF	TGTGCCAGCAGTGAAGTTCCGGGGAGCTCCTACGAGCAGTACTTC	TRBJ2-7	.	once	TRBV6-1
CASSQTGGYEQYF	TGTGCCAGCAGCCAGACAGGGGGCTACGAGCAGTACTTC	TRBJ2-7	TRBD1	.	TRBV7-6
CASSPGLAGNTDTQYF	TGTGCCAGCAGTCCCGGACTAGCGGGAAACACAGATACGCAGTATTTT	TRBJ2-3	TRBD2	.	TRBV27
CASSEYEGPGYTF	TGTGCCAGCAGCGAATATGAGGGTCCTGGCTACACCTTC	TRBJ1-2	.	.	TRBV6-1
CSVTSGREGGTDTQYF	TGCAGCGTGACTAGCGGGAGGGAGGGGGGCACAGATACGCAGTATTTT	TRBJ2-3	TRBD2	.	TRBV29-1
CASSMDRDSGNTIYF	TGTGCCAGCAGCATGGACAGGGACTCTGGAAACACCATATATTTT	TRBJ1-3	TRBD1	.	TRBV9
CASGPSTDTQYF	TGTGCCAGCGGCCCTAGCACAGATACGCAGTATTTT	TRBJ2-3	.	.	TRBV18
CASSGRGNTGELFF	TGTGCCAGCAGCGGACGGGGAAACACCGGGGAGCTGTTTTTT	TRBJ2-2	.	.	TRBV9
CASSYSIEGVGGYTF	TGTGCCAGCAGTTACTCGATCGAGGGCGTAGGGGGCTACACCTTC	TRBJ1-2	.	.	TRBV6-5
CAWSVRAGATEAFF	TGTGCCTGGAGTGTACGGGCAGGGGCCACTGAAGCTTTCTTT	TRBJ1-1	.	.	TRBV30
CSAWTGDNEKLFF	TGCAGCGCCTGGACAGGGGATAATGAAAAACTGTTTTTT	TRBJ1-4	TRBD1	.	TRBV29-1
CASSPRALVRETGELFF	TGCGCCAGCAGCCCGAGGGCACTAGTTCGGGAGACCGGGGAGCTGTTTTTT	TRBJ2-2	.	.	TRBV5-1
CASSSGTGGEKLFF	TGTGCCAGCAGTTCAGGGACAGGGGGAGAAAAACTGTTTTTT	TRBJ1-4	TRBD1	.	TRBV27
CASSLNLLASTYEQYF	TGTGCCAGCAGCCTAAATTTACTAGCCTCCACCTACGAGCAGTACTTC	TRBJ2-7	.	.	TRBV11-2
CASSLDGRGRDTGELFF	TGTGCCAGCAGCTTAGATGGAAGGGGGCGCGACACCGGGGAGCTGTTTTTT	TRBJ2-2	TRBD1	.	TRBV7-2
CASSSRTGRSYEQYF	TGTGCCAGCAGCTCACGGACAGGCAGATCCTACGAGCAGTACTTC	TRBJ2-7	TRBD1	.	TRBV13
CASSQEIPSGNEQFF	TGCGCCAGCAGCCAAGAGATCCCGAGTGGCAATGAGCAGTTCTTC	TRBJ2-1	.	.	TRBV4-3
CASSPSLASGSDEQFF	TGTGCCAGCAGCCCTAGCTTGGCTAGCGGGAGCGACGAGCAGTTCTTC	TRBJ2-1	TRBD2	once	TRBV7-9
CASSSRLAGADTQYF	TGTGCCAGCAGCTCCCGACTAGCGGGAGCAGATACGCAGTATTTT	TRBJ2-3	TRBD2	.	TRBV7-2
CAIPLFLAGGPNEQFF	TGCGCCATCCCGCTGTTCCTAGCGGGAGGGCCTAATGAGCAGTTCTTC	TRBJ2-1	TRBD2	.	TRBV4-3
CASRGGNEQFF	TGTGCCAGTCGGGGTGGGAATGAGCAGTTCTTC	TRBJ2-1	.	.	TRBV7-3
CATSRVVRSYEQYF	TGTGCCACCAGCAGAGTGGTCAGATCCTACGAGCAGTACTTC	TRBJ2-7	.	once	TRBV15
CASSMGFYNEQFF	TGTGCCAGTAGTATGGGGTTTTACAATGAGCAGTTCTTC	TRBJ2-1	.	.	TRBV19
CASLGGTVNTGELFF	TGTGCCTCCCTCGGCGGGACAGTAAACACCGGGGAGCTGTTTTTT	TRBJ2-2	.	.	TRBV6-6
CASSQSLSSYEQYF	TGTGCCAGCAGCCAATCTCTCAGTTCCTACGAGCAGTACTTC	TRBJ2-7	.	.	TRBV16
CASSSLRRGHIQYF	TGTGCCAGCAGTTCACTCAGGAGGGGCCACATTCAGTACTTC	TRBJ2-4	.	.	TRBV28
CAWSEVVENTGELFF	TGTGCCTGGAGTGAGGTGGTGGAGAACACCGGGGAGCTGTTTTTT	TRBJ2-2	.	.	TRBV30
CASSLGNTGELFF	TGTGCCAGCAGTCTTGGGAACACCGGGGAGCTGTTTTTT	TRBJ2-2	.	.	TRBV7-9
CASSQGLAGGQTNEQYF	TGCGCCAGCAGCCAAGGACTAGCGGGAGGGCAGACGAACGAGCAGTACTTC	TRBJ2-7	TRBD2	.	TRBV4-3
CATSRDPPRKVAGELFF	TGTGCCACCAGCAGAGATCCGCCCAGAAAGGTCGCCGGGGAGCTGTTTTTT	TRBJ2-2	.	.	TRBV15
CASSNGRTQQSRANVLTF	TGCGCCAGCAGTAACGGTCGTACGCAACAAAGTCGGGCCAACGTCCTGACTTTC	TRBJ2-6	.	.	TRBV23-1
CASSLRANGHMNTEAFF	TGTGCCAGCAGCTTACGGGCCAACGGACACATGAACACTGAAGCTTTCTTT	TRBJ1-1	.	.	TRBV13
CASSLADMRRYEQYF	TGTGCCAGCAGCTTGGCCGACATGCGGCGGTACGAGCAGTACTTC	TRBJ2-7	.	once	TRBV5-5
CASSTTGGETQYF	TGCGCCAGCAGCACGACAGGGGGGGAGACCCAGTACTTC	TRBJ2-5	TRBD1	.	TRBV4-1
CASSPREREGTFF	TGTGCCAGCAGCCCCCGGGAGCGGGAGGGAACGTTCTTC	TRBJ2-1	TRBD2	.	TRBV11-3
CASSEGGAEETQYF	TGTGCCAGCAGTGAAGGGGGGGCGGAGGAGACCCAGTACTTC	TRBJ2-5	.	.	TRBV2
CASSSDSNEQFF	TGTGCCAGCAGTTCCGACAGCAATGAGCAGTTCTTC	TRBJ2-1	.	.	TRBV7-3
CAVRMGQSNTEAFF	TGTGCCGTCAGGATGGGACAGTCGAACACTGAAGCTTTCTTT	TRBJ1-1	TRBD1	.	TRBV6-6
CASSYSTASLRYGYTF	TGTGCTAGCAGCTATTCGACAGCCAGTCTTCGGTATGGCTACACCTTC	TRBJ1-2	.	.	TRBV7-7
CASSPPGQAHNEQFF	TGTGCCAGCAGCCCGCCGGGACAGGCACACAATGAGCAGTTCTTC	TRBJ2-1	TRBD1	.	TRBV7-9
CASSSWGGSTDTQYF	TGTGCCAGCAGCTCATGGGGCGGTAGCACAGATACGCAGTATTTT	TRBJ2-3	.	.	TRBV7-3
CASSQGRGGIGELFF	TGTGCCAGCAGCCAAGGAAGGGGTGGAATCGGGGAGCTGTTTTTT	TRBJ2-2	.	.	TRBV14
CASSGANRKVPPYEQYF	TGTGCCAGCAGCGGAGCCAATAGAAAGGTCCCTCCCTACGAGCAGTACTTC	TRBJ2-7	.	.	TRBV9
CASSATLSNTYNEQFF	TGTGCCAGCAGCGCAACCCTTAGCAATACCTACAATGAGCAGTTCTTC	TRBJ2-1	.	once	TRBV7-9
CASSQVGGSSDEQYF	TGCGCCAGCAGCCAAGTGGGCGGGAGTTCCGACGAGCAGTACTTC	TRBJ2-7	TRBD2	.	TRBV4-1
CASSRQGIYEQYF	TGTGCCAGCAGCCGACAGGGGATCTACGAGCAGTACTTC	TRBJ2-7	TRBD1	few	TRBV7-9
CASSQEGTGSSYEQYF	TGCGCCAGCAGCCAAGAAGGGACAGGGAGCTCCTACGAGCAGTACTTC	TRBJ2-7	TRBD1	.	TRBV4-1
CSVRDTEAFF	TGCAGCGTGAGGGACACTGAAGCTTTCTTT	TRBJ1-1	.	.	TRBV29-1